The 17 T cell receptor beta chains reported below all come from one sample, sequenced in a study of T cells in Graves' hyperthyroidism and ophthalmopathy. TCR beta CDR3 sequences were amplified from RNA transcripts. The HTBI primer set served for first-round RT-PCR of the TCR CDR3. TCRdb reprocessed the multiplex PCR reads with MiXCR, giving one entry per CDR3 protein. The sample records hundreds of thousands of distinct CDR3 sequences, 46% being singletons. Material: peripheral blood or thyroid tissue (not recorded which). These receptor sequences come from a woman aged 18-29 years with Graves' hyperthyroidism.

The V and J genes are TRBV20-1 and TRBJ1-5, with D unresolved. Germline CDR1 DFQATT, CDR2 SNEGSKA (reference sequence). Trimming left V 8 bases short and J 3 bases short, with 17 bases between. This CDR3 contains 14 residues. CDR3 sequence (DNA): TGCAGTTCGAGGGCGGCCGGGAACAATCAGCCCCAGCATTTT. Its protein product is CSSRAAGNNQPQHF.

This chain connects TRBV7-8 to TRBJ1-5; a possible D gene is TRBD1 (6 bases). The ends were cut back, 11 bases at V and 7 bases at J, with 15 bases in the middle. Germline V gene data show CDR1 as SGHVS and CDR2 as FQNEAQ. The CDR3 covers 12 residues. The DNA for the CDR3 is TGTGCCTGGAAGTCAGGGGTGCAGCCCCAGCATTTT. Translating it yields CAWKSGVQPQHF.

The genes are TRBV7-9 and TRBJ1-4; D gene uncertain. V was cut by 8 bases and J by 4 bases, with 14 bases left in between. The V gene's germline CDR1 is SEHNR and CDR2 FQNEAQ (reference sequence). The CDR3 extends over 14 amino acids. CDR3: CASSPRAGNEKLFF. The CDR3 DNA follows: TGTGCCAGCTCCCCCCGGGCCGGTAATGAAAAACTGTTTTTT.

V is TRBV19 and J is TRBJ1-5; D uncertain. V was pared by 1 base and J by 7 bases, with 11 bases between. The CDR3 extends over 14 amino acids. CDR1 and CDR2 from the germline V gene are LNHDA and SQIVND (reference sequence). The CDR3 coding sequence is TGTGCCAGTAGTATAGTTGGGAGGCAACAGCCCCAGCATTTT. It specifies CASSIVGRQQPQHF.

Concerning this clonotype: This may arise from a read error, as a much more abundant clone is one base away. V usage is TRBV29-1 and J usage is TRBJ2-2; TRBD1 matches 10 bases. This CDR3 contains 14 residues. Germline-derived CDR1 and CDR2 are SQVTM and ANQGSEA. CDR3 coding DNA: TGCAGCGTTGGGGACAGGGGTAACACCAGGGAGCTGTTTTTT. Translated, it gives CSVGDRGNTRELFF.

A word on this clonotype: Lacking the conserved final phenylalanine or tryptophan, this CDR3 likely reflects a read error. The limits of the CDR3 on the DNA are not certain, so only TCRdb's listed CDR3 is given. The genes are TRBV7-8 and TRBJ2-5; the D call in the table, TRBD1, was not verified against the DNA. The CDR3 extends over 17 residues, inclusive of both ends. Germline CDR1 and CDR2: SGHVS and FQNEAQ. The CDR3 protein is CASSPSGRDPYGYTFGS.

This clonotype was seen a handful of times. The V gene is TRBV13, the J gene TRBJ1-1, with a weak D call TRBD1 (5 bases). This CDR3 is 15 amino acids long. V gave up 2 bases and J gave up 2 bases, with 12 bases separating them. Germline V lookup: CDR1 PRHDT, CDR2 FYEKMQ (reference sequence). This CDR3 reads CASSLPRDGNTEAFF. The DNA of the CDR3 is TGTGCCAGCAGCTTACCCCGGGACGGAAACACTGAAGCTTTCTTT.

As for this clonotype: The junction departs from germline at one end; a sequencing error may be responsible. CDR3 sequence (DNA): TGTGCCAGCAGCTCGTCCGGTTCTGACTATGGCCACACCTTC. This encodes CASSSSGSDYGHTF. The rearrangement joins TRBV7-3 to TRBJ1-2, with D hard to call. Germline lookup yields CDR1 SGHTA and CDR2 FQGTGA. The CDR3 is 14 residues long.

Ten or more counts support this clonotype. The chain couples TRBV29-1 to TRBJ1-1, with D possibly TRBD1 on 6 matching bases. CDR1 is SQVTM, CDR2 ANQGSEA, per germline. The V gene lost 6 bases and the J gene lost 7 bases, with 12 bases spanning the gap. The CDR3 extends over 11 amino acids. CDR3 residues: CSVQGTVEAFF. Here the CDR3 DNA reads TGCAGCGTGCAGGGGACGGTTGAAGCTTTCTTT. The full variable domain, with the rest looked up from reference TRBV29-1 and TRBJ1-1, is SAVISQKPSRDICQRGTSLTIQCQVDSQVTMMFWYRQQPGQSLTLIATANQGSEATYESGFVIDKFPISRPNLTFSTLTVSNMSPEDSSIYLCSVQGTVEAFFGQGTRLTVV.

This clonotype was found a few times. The chain joins TRBV29-1 to TRBJ2-7, with 9 bases matching TRBD2. Germline trimming cut 4 bases from V and 3 bases from J; bases unmatched to any gene: 10. CDR1 SQVTM and CDR2 ANQGSEA come from the germline V gene. The CDR3 runs 15 residues. DNA for the CDR3: TGCAGCGTTGGTCCGGGGCTAGCGGGATTCTACGAGCAGTACTTC. Encoded protein: CSVGPGLAGFYEQYF.

In this sample, this clonotype turned up many times. The junction does not match germline at one end; this may be a read error. This chain links TRBV5-1 with TRBJ1-1, with 7 bases matching TRBD1. Germline CDR1 is SGHRS and CDR2 is YFSETQ. The CDR3 consists of 13 residues. CDR3 DNA: TGCGCCAGCAGCGAGGACAGGAACTCTGAAGCTTTCTTT. The encoded protein is CASSEDRNSEAFF.

This clonotype turned up a few times. J is TRBJ2-5 and V is TRBV7-2; D ambiguous. V lost 1 base, J lost 4 bases, and 10 bases lay in between. Per the germline V gene, CDR1 is SGHTA and CDR2 is FQGNSA. The CDR3 is 14 residues long. Written as DNA, the CDR3 is TGTGCCAGCAGCTTAGGGGCGGTCCGAGAGACCCAGTACTTC. It encodes CASSLGAVRETQYF.

The chain has TRBV19 and TRBJ1-1, with D hard to call. Per the germline V gene, CDR1 is LNHDA and CDR2 is SQIVND (reference sequence). CDR3 size: 10 residues. Deletions cut 7 bases from V and 12 bases from J, with 12 bases between. The CDR3 here is CASMRSDTFF. In DNA, the CDR3 is TGTGCCAGTATGCGAAGTGACACTTTCTTT.

Remarks on this clonotype: A clone one base away is much larger, so this may be a read error. V and J are TRBV20-1 and TRBJ1-6, with D tentatively TRBD1 (5 bases). The germline V gene encodes CDR1 DFQATT and CDR2 SNEGSKA (reference sequence). The CDR3 runs to 15 residues. The germline V and J ends were trimmed by 5 bases and 7 bases, with 18 bases remaining between them. In DNA, the CDR3 is TGCAGTGCTGGGGACCTTAGGGGCACGAATTCACCCCTCCACTTT. Protein sequence: CSAGDLRGTNSPLHF.

This clonotype has ten or more counts. The chain uses TRBV24-1 and TRBJ1-2; no clear D gene. V was shortened by 4 bases and J by 4 bases, with 12 bases between the two germline ends. The CDR3 consists of 14 residues. In germline, CDR1 is KGHDR, CDR2 SFDVKD. CDR3: CATSEAGSAYGYTF. DNA for the CDR3: TGTGCCACCAGTGAGGCCGGTTCGGCCTATGGCTACACCTTC.

This clonotype has only one observation. The rearrangement uses TRBV29-1 and TRBJ2-7; D could derive from TRBD1 or TRBD2 (5 bases each). The ends were cut back, 4 bases at V and 3 bases at J, with 16 bases in the middle. The CDR3 consists of 14 residues. Germline values: CDR1 SQVTM, CDR2 ANQGSEA. The CDR3 spells CSVGGVGTYYEQYF. CDR3 nucleotide sequence: TGCAGCGTTGGGGGTGTAGGGACCTACTACGAGCAGTACTTC.

The chain recombines TRBV2 with TRBJ1-4; no reliable D call. Germline CDR1 and CDR2: SNHLY and FYNNEI. V lost 6 bases and J lost 8, with 10 bases in between. The CDR3 contains 12 residues. The CDR3 DNA follows: TGTGCCAGCAGGGACCGACGGGAAAAACTGTTTTTT. Amino acids: CASRDRREKLFF. Filled out from reference TRBV2 and TRBJ1-4, the complete variable domain reads EPEVTQTPSHQVTQMGQEVILRCVPISNHLYFYWYRQILGQKVEFLVSFYNNEISEKSEIFDDQFSVERPDGSNFTLKIRSTKLEDSAMYFCASRDRREKLFFGSGTQLSVL.